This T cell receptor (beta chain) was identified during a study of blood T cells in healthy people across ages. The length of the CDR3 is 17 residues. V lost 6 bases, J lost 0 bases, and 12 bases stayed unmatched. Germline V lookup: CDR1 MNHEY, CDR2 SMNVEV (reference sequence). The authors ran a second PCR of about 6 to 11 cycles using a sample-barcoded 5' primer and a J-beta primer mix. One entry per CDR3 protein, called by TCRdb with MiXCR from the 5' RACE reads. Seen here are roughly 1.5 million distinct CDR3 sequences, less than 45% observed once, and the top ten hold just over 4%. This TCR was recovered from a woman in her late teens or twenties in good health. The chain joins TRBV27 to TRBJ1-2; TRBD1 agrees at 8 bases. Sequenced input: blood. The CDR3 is CASRSWTGSMANYGYTF. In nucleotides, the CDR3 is TGTGCCAGCAGATCCTGGACAGGGAGTATGGCTAACTATGGCTACACCTTC.